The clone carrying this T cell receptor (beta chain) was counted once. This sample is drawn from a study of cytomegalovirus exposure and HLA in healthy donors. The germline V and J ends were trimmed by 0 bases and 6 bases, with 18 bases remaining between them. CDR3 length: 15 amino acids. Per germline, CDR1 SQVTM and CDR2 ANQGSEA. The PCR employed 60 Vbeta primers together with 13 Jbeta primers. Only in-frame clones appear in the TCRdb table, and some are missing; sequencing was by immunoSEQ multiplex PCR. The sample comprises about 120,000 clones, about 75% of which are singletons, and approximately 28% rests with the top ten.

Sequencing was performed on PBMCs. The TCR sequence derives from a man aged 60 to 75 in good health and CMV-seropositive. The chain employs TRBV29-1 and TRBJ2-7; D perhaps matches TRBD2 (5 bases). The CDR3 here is CSVEDPDYLTGEQYF. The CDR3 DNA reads TGCAGCGTTGAAGACCCCGACTACCTTACGGGCGAGCAGTACTTC.